The 25 T cell receptor beta chains reported below all come from one sample, sequenced in a study of T cell repertoires in cytomegalovirus infection. TCRdb reprocessed the reads with MiXCR, giving one entry per CDR3 protein. The data contain fewer than 30,000 distinct CDR3 sequences, 22% of them seen just once; the ten biggest clones take up approximately 91%. Their cognate antigens are unknown. Sequencing used CD8+ T cells from cultured PBMCs, obtained from culture after CMV antigen stimulation. The receptors stem from a human donor in good health (CMV status not recorded). Some clones in this sample may be carry-over from other donors' samples.

This clonotype was observed a few times. V usage is TRBV7-8 and J usage is TRBJ2-1, with D possibly matching TRBD2 (5 bases). CDR1 is SGHVS, CDR2 FQNEAQ, per germline. Trimming took 1 base from V and 7 from J, leaving 5 bases between them. This CDR3 has 12 amino acids. The CDR3 reads CASSLGENEQFF. The CDR3 nucleotides read TGTGCCAGCAGCTTAGGGGAGAATGAGCAGTTCTTC.

This clonotype showed up many times. V gene TRBV11-2 combines with J gene TRBJ2-2; tentatively, D is TRBD2 (5 bases). The V gene's germline CDR1 is SGHAT and CDR2 FQNNGV. There are 15 residues in the CDR3. Deletions cut 4 bases from V and 5 bases from J, with 14 bases between. This CDR3 is CASSYDPTGTGELFF. The DNA for the CDR3 is TGTGCCAGCAGCTACGACCCGACGGGAACCGGGGAGCTGTTTTTT. Looking up the rest from reference TRBV11-2 and TRBJ2-2 gives the full variable domain: EAGVAQSPRYKIIEKRQSVAFWCNPISGHATLYWYQQILGQGPKLLIQFQNNGVVDDSQLPKDRFSAERLKGVDSTLKIQPAKLEDSAVYLCASSYDPTGTGELFFGEGSRLTVL.

The gene calls are TRBV7-8 and TRBJ2-7, with D tentatively TRBD1 (6 bases). The CDR3 extends over 15 amino acids. CDR1 SGHVS and CDR2 FQNEAQ come from the germline V gene. V lost 4 bases and J 2 bases, leaving 15 bases between the germline ends. CDR3 loop: CASSSQDRQPYEQYF. CDR3 nucleotide sequence: TGTGCCAGCAGCTCACAGGACAGACAGCCCTACGAGCAGTACTTC.

The sample holds many counts of this clonotype. The chain has TRBV7-2 and TRBJ2-1; 9 bases are shared with TRBD1. Trimming took 4 bases from V and 6 from J; bases not matched to a gene: 10. CDR3 length: 16 residues. CDR1 SGHTA and CDR2 FQGNSA come from the germline V gene. This CDR3 is CASSSPGQGSFNEQFF. The CDR3 DNA reads as TGTGCCAGCAGCTCCCCCGGACAGGGGAGTTTCAATGAGCAGTTCTTC.

This clonotype was detected many times. The V gene is TRBV9, the J gene TRBJ2-2; D not resolved. This CDR3 has 12 amino acids. Germline CDR1 is SGDLS and CDR2 is YYNGEE. V dropped 4 bases and J dropped 5 bases, with 6 bases sitting between them. The CDR3 DNA sequence: TGTGCCAGCAGCTCGAGGACCGGGGAGCTGTTTTTT. It codes for CASSSRTGELFF.

The chain recombines TRBV6-1 with TRBJ2-7; 7 bases align to TRBD1. With 7 bases clipped from V and 3 bases from J, the junction kept 12 bases outside the gene matches. The V gene's germline CDR1 is MNHNS and CDR2 SASEGT. This CDR3 has 15 residues. DNA for the CDR3: TGTGCCAGCAATAAAGGGCTTCAGGGGGACTACGAGCAGTACTTC. As protein: CASNKGLQGDYEQYF.

This chain links TRBV7-2 with TRBJ2-2, with 14 bases fitting TRBD2. Trimming cost V 10 bases and J 7 bases; bases outside gene matches: 8. The germline CDR1 and CDR2 sequences are SGHTA and FQGNSA. CDR3 length: 15 residues. The CDR3 loop reads CANKPGLAGVGELFF. CDR3 sequence (DNA): TGTGCCAACAAGCCGGGACTAGCGGGGGTCGGGGAGCTGTTTTTT. Full variable domain (missing parts from reference TRBV7-2 and TRBJ2-2): GAGVSQSPSNKVTEKGKDVELRCDPISGHTALYWYRQSLGQGLEFLIYFQGNSAPDKSGLPSDRFSAERTGGSVSTLTIQRTQQEDSAVYLCANKPGLAGVGELFFGEGSRLTVL.

This clonotype has at least ten counts. The chain employs TRBV7-8 and TRBJ2-7; the D gene could be TRBD1 or TRBD2 (6 bases each). This CDR3 has 17 amino acids. V was shortened by 5 bases and J by 0 bases, with 20 bases between the two germline ends. The V gene's germline CDR1 is SGHVS and CDR2 FQNEAQ. DNA of the CDR3: TGTGCCAGCAGCCCCCGAGTTGGAGGGACACCCTCCTACGAGCAGTACTTC. Its translation is CASSPRVGGTPSYEQYF.

The chain recombines TRBV5-1 with TRBJ2-3; no reliable D call. The CDR3 totals 14 residues. The germline CDR1 and CDR2 sequences are SGHRS and YFSETQ. Trimming pared 3 bases from V and 2 bases from J, leaving 10 bases between. The CDR3 coding sequence is TGCGCCAGCAGCTCGCGGTCCTACACAGATACGCAGTATTTT. Amino acids: CASSSRSYTDTQYF.

This clonotype has ten or more counts. The V and J genes are TRBV20-1 and TRBJ2-1; perhaps TRBD2 as D (6 bases). V was cut by 5 bases and J by 8 bases, with 19 bases left in between. Germline CDR1 reads DFQATT; CDR2 reads SNEGSKA (reference sequence). CDR3 size: 14 residues. Here the CDR3 DNA reads TGCAGTGCTTCGCCCCTCACCCCGGGGGATGAGCAGTTCTTC. Translating it yields CSASPLTPGDEQFF.

In its sample, this clonotype was seen a few times. The V call is TRBV6-6, the J call TRBJ1-2; D is possibly TRBD1 (6 bases). V was pared by 0 bases and J by 0 bases, with 17 bases between. The CDR3 spans 18 residues. Looked up from germline, CDR1 is MNHNY and CDR2 is SVGAGI (reference sequence). DNA for the CDR3: TGTGCCAGCAGTTACTCGAAGCTGGGGGCCCCTCCTAACTATGGCTACACCTTC. Its translation: CASSYSKLGAPPNYGYTF.

J is TRBJ2-5 and V is TRBV7-6, with D uncertain. This CDR3 comprises 11 residues. Germline loops: CDR1 SGHVS, CDR2 FNYEAQ. Trimming removed 7 bases from V and 3 bases from J, with 6 bases in between. The CDR3 coding sequence is TGTGCCAGCATCGACAAAGAGACCCAGTACTTC. Translated, it gives CASIDKETQYF.

This clonotype has only a few counts. The J gene is TRBJ1-1, the V gene TRBV6-5; maybe TRBD1 (5 bases). This CDR3 comprises 17 residues. The germline V and J ends were trimmed by 0 bases and 1 base, with 15 bases remaining between them. CDR1 and CDR2 from the germline V gene are MNHEY and SVGAGI. CDR3 nucleotides: TGTGCCAGCAGTTACTCCGGACGGGGGAGTGCGAACACTGAAGCTTTCTTT. Residues: CASSYSGRGSANTEAFF.

This chain joins TRBV9 and TRBJ1-4; D ambiguous. V lost 0 bases and J lost 8, with 17 bases in between. The CDR3 loop spans 16 amino acids. Germline loops: CDR1 SGDLS, CDR2 YYNGEE. The CDR3 sequence: CASSVGGSGSGEKLFF. Written as DNA, the CDR3 is TGTGCCAGCAGCGTAGGAGGTTCGGGGTCGGGCGAAAAACTGTTTTTT.

The V and J genes are TRBV5-1 and TRBJ2-6; TRBD1 or TRBD2 may be the D gene (5 bases each). The germline V gene encodes CDR1 SGHRS and CDR2 YFSETQ. The V and J ends lost 0 bases and 2 bases respectively, with 9 bases between them. This CDR3 has 16 amino acids. In DNA, the CDR3 is TGCGCCAGCAGCTTGGACGGGGCTACTGGGGCCAACGTCCTGACTTTC. Translated, it gives CASSLDGATGANVLTF.

This clonotype was seen a few times. This chain joins TRBV12-5 and TRBJ2-1; D possibly corresponds to TRBD2 (6 bases). From germline, CDR1 is LGHNT and CDR2 FRNRAP. V was trimmed by 7 bases and J by 1 base, leaving 11 bases between them. The CDR3 is 14 amino acids. DNA of the CDR3: TGTGCTAGTGTCTTGGGGGGATCCTACAATGAGCAGTTCTTC. Translation: CASVLGGSYNEQFF.

This clonotype was detected many times. V is TRBV4-1 and J is TRBJ2-3; D not resolved. The CDR3 covers 15 residues. V shed 2 bases and J shed 2 bases, with 11 bases lying between them. Germline CDR1 MGHRA, CDR2 YSYEKL. The DNA of the CDR3 is TGCGCCAGCAGCCAAAGAGACTTTCACACAGATACGCAGTATTTT. It translates to CASSQRDFHTDTQYF.

This clonotype has a handful of counts. The V and J genes are TRBV19 and TRBJ2-6; TRBD1 aligns across 7 bases. Germline CDR1 and CDR2: LNHDA and SQIVND (reference sequence). V lost 6 bases and J lost 4; bases outside the gene matches: 15. This CDR3 comprises 18 residues. The CDR3 spells CASSHRWDSPLGANVLTF. In DNA, the CDR3 is TGTGCCAGTAGCCACCGATGGGACAGTCCGTTGGGGGCCAACGTCCTGACTTTC.

This clonotype was recorded at least ten times. This chain connects TRBV7-2 to TRBJ2-7; D unclear. Germline CDR1 reads SGHTA; CDR2 reads FQGNSA. CDR3 length: 19 residues. V lost 0 bases and J lost 2, with 23 bases in between. The CDR3 protein is CASSLAEVRPFLAAYEQYF. The CDR3 DNA is TGTGCCAGCAGCTTAGCCGAGGTCAGACCCTTTCTCGCAGCCTACGAGCAGTACTTC.

This clonotype has a count of ten or more. The chain combines TRBV20-1 with TRBJ2-7; possible D gene TRBD1, 6 bases. CDR3 length: 15 residues. Germline loops: CDR1 DFQATT, CDR2 SNEGSKA (reference sequence). Trimming shortened V by 4 bases and J by 2 bases, and 18 bases separated the two germline ends. The CDR3 region is CSATNRDTETYEQYF. The CDR3 DNA reads as TGCAGTGCTACTAACCGGGACACCGAAACCTACGAGCAGTACTTC.

The genes are TRBV4-1 and TRBJ2-1, with D unresolved. There are 13 residues in the CDR3. Germline assignment: CDR1 MGHRA and CDR2 YSYEKL. Between the trimmed V and J ends, which lost 5 bases and 6 bases, there was a span of 11 bases. The DNA for the CDR3 is TGCGCCAGCAGCACTGTCGGCTTCAATGAGCAGTTCTTC. Protein: CASSTVGFNEQFF.

The chain recombines TRBV7-9 with TRBJ2-1, with 10 positions matching TRBD1. Germline V lookup: CDR1 SEHNR, CDR2 FQNEAQ (reference sequence). The length of the CDR3 is 16 residues. After removal of 5 bases from V and 5 bases from J, the junction contained 9 bases not matched to a gene. The chain's CDR3 is CASSPTPGTGDNEQFF. The CDR3 DNA follows: TGTGCCAGCAGCCCGACTCCCGGGACAGGGGACAATGAGCAGTTCTTC.

Comments on this clonotype: This may arise from a read error, as a much more abundant clone is one base away. DNA for the CDR3: TGTGCCAGCAGCCCGACCCGCGACTTAACCTACGAGCAGTACTTC. It yields the protein CASSPTRDLTYEQYF. The rearrangement joins TRBV7-8 to TRBJ2-7, with D hard to call. CDR1 SGHVS and CDR2 FQNEAQ come from the germline V gene. The CDR3 is 15 residues long. V dropped 5 bases and J dropped 2 bases, with 16 bases sitting between them. Combining the CDR3 with reference TRBV7-8 and TRBJ2-7 gives the whole variable domain GAGVSQSPRYKVAKRGQDVALRCDPISGHVSLFWYQQALGQGPEFLTYFQNEAQLDKSGLPSDRFFAERPEGSVSTLKIQRTQQEDSAVYLCASSPTRDLTYEQYFGPGTRLTVT.

The chain has TRBV4-2 and TRBJ1-1; TRBD1 might be the D (5 bases). Germline V gene lookup returns CDR1 LGHNA and CDR2 YNFKEQ. The CDR3 is made up of 15 amino acids. V was trimmed by 0 bases and J by 3 bases, leaving 11 bases between them. The CDR3 loop reads CASSQDGGMDTEAFF. The CDR3 DNA reads TGTGCCAGCAGCCAAGATGGGGGGATGGACACTGAAGCTTTCTTT.

This clonotype appeared once. Given a much more abundant clone one base away, this may be a read error. This chain connects TRBV6-1 to TRBJ1-2; perhaps TRBD1 as D (5 bases). The CDR3 spans 17 residues. Germline-derived CDR1 and CDR2 are MNHNS and SASEGT. DNA of the CDR3: TGTGCCAACAGTGAACGGGACGATGGGGGAGCTAACTATGGCTACACCTTC. Translation: CANSERDDGGANYGYTF.